The 19 T cell receptor beta chains reported below all come from one sample, sequenced in a study of CD8+ T cells in alopecia areata. Indicated treatment: oral pan-JAK inhibitor, 5-10 mg twice daily. RNA, once extracted, was reverse transcribed into cDNA for use as the sequencing template. Produced via immunoSEQ multiplex PCR; TCRdb's table is partial and in-frame only. The data hold around 70,000 clones, with approximately 28% observed a single time. Material: CD8+ T cells sorted from blood, obtained at week 4, from a patient treated with tofacitinib. Receptor source: a human donor with alopecia areata.

V is TRBV29-1 and J is TRBJ2-1, with TRBD2 identical over 11 bases. The J segment lost 7 bases and the V segment lost 1 base, leaving 3 bases of the junction unmatched. This CDR3 region has 14 residues. Germline V gene sequence: CDR1 SQVTM, CDR2 ANQGSEA. CDR3 residues: CSVEASGRLNEQFF. The CDR3 DNA sequence: TGCAGCGTTGAAGCTAGCGGGAGGCTAAATGAGCAGTTCTTC.

The chain couples TRBV27 to TRBJ1-2; 7 bases line up with TRBD1. Trimming removed 6 bases from V and 4 bases from J; junction bases left unmatched: 11. Germline values: CDR1 MNHEY, CDR2 SMNVEV (reference sequence). The CDR3 is made up of 15 amino acids. The CDR3: CASSPRGQKIYGYTF. In nucleotides, the CDR3 is TGTGCCAGCAGCCCCCGGGGACAGAAAATCTATGGCTACACCTTC.

Only a few counts were recorded for this clone. CDR3 nucleotides: TGCAGCGTCTACGGTGCTTATGGCTACACCTTC. It translates to CSVYGAYGYTF. J is TRBJ1-2 and V is TRBV29-1; D not certain. The CDR3 contains 11 residues. Deletions cut 6 bases from V and 5 bases from J, with 10 bases between. The germline V gene encodes CDR1 SQVTM and CDR2 ANQGSEA.

This clone turned up a few times. The chain combines TRBV29-1 with TRBJ2-5; weak D call: TRBD2 (5 bases). V lost 0 bases, J lost 4 bases, and 21 bases lay in between. The CDR3 runs 17 residues. Per germline, CDR1 SQVTM and CDR2 ANQGSEA. The CDR3, as DNA: TGCAGCGTTGAAGAGAGGGCTAACACCAGACGGGGAGAGACCCAGTACTTC. The encoded protein is CSVEERANTRRGETQYF.

This clone was counted between two and nine times. The chain joins TRBV23-1 to TRBJ2-7; a weak D match, TRBD1 (5 bases). TRBV23-1 is an ORF, with its function uncertain. V was clipped by 2 bases and J by 4 bases, with 6 bases between them. The CDR3 covers 12 residues. The CDR3 loop is CASSQDRYEQYF. The CDR3, as DNA: TGCGCCAGCAGTCAAGACAGATACGAGCAGTACTTC.

The table lists this clone with a count of one. V usage is TRBV28 and J usage is TRBJ2-5, with 9 bases identical to TRBD1. The CDR3 extends over 15 amino acids. V shed 5 bases, J shed 1 base, and the junction held 5 bases outside the gene matches. The germline gives CDR1 MDHEN, CDR2 SYDVKM. The CDR3 nucleotides read TGTGCCAGCAGTACCGGGACAGGGCTCCAAGAGACCCAGTACTTC. The encoded protein is CASSTGTGLQETQYF. Based on the CDR3 plus reference TRBV28 and TRBJ2-5, the full variable domain is DVKVTQSSRYLVKRTGEKVFLECVQDMDHENMFWYRQDPGLGLRLIYFSYDVKMKEKGDIPEGYSVSREKKERFSLILESASTNQTSMYLCASSTGTGLQETQYFGPGTRLLVL.

The chain employs TRBV30 and TRBJ2-1; TRBD2 matches 10 bases. The CDR3 totals 13 residues. The V gene's germline CDR1 is GTSNPN and CDR2 SVGIG (reference sequence). The V segment lost 4 bases and the J segment 8 bases; nucleotides outside the gene matches: 5. Written as DNA, the CDR3 is TGTGCCTGGATCCTAGCGGGAGAGGATGAGCAGTTCTTC. This gives the protein CAWILAGEDEQFF.

This clone was counted at least ten times. The chain has TRBV7-2 and TRBJ2-2; the D gene could be TRBD1 or TRBD2 (6 bases each). The CDR3 extends over 15 amino acids. V dropped 4 bases and J dropped 7 bases, with 16 bases sitting between them. Germline lookup yields CDR1 SGHTA and CDR2 FQGNSA. As DNA, the CDR3 is TGTGCCAGCAGCTCCTTCGGGGGCAGCGGCGGGGAGCTGTTTTTT. Translating gives CASSSFGGSGGELFF.

The rearrangement joins TRBV5-6 to TRBJ2-2; D remains unclear. The CDR3 spans 15 residues. The germline V gene encodes CDR1 SGHDT and CDR2 YYEEEE. V dropped 7 bases and J dropped 4 bases, with 17 bases sitting between them. This chain's CDR3 is CASQPPETSTGELFF. Here the CDR3 DNA reads TGTGCCAGCCAACCCCCGGAGACGTCCACCGGGGAGCTGTTTTTT. The whole variable domain, filled in from reference TRBV5-6 and TRBJ2-2, reads DAGVTQSPTHLIKTRGQQVTLRCSPKSGHDTVSWYQQALGQGPQFIFQYYEEEERQRGNFPDRFSGHQFPNYSSELNVNALLLGDSALYLCASQPPETSTGELFFGEGSRLTVL.

In this sample, this clone turned up a few times. V and J are TRBV29-1 and TRBJ2-7, with 7 bases aligning to TRBD2. Germline V CDR1 and CDR2: SQVTM, ANQGSEA. This CDR3 comprises 14 residues. Unmatched junction bases numbered 5, after V lost 3 bases and J lost 0 bases. CDR3 bases: TGCAGCGTTGAGGGCGGGAGCGGCTCCTACGAGCAGTACTTC. Amino acids: CSVEGGSGSYEQYF.

Only a few counts were recorded for this clone. The chain employs TRBV11-2 and TRBJ1-3; possible D gene TRBD1, 6 bases. The germline CDR1 and CDR2 sequences are SGHAT and FQNNGV. Trimming took off 1 base at V and 2 bases at J, with 9 bases between the two ends. This CDR3 has 15 amino acids. The CDR3 here is CASSLGGGTGNTIYF. In nucleotides, the CDR3 is TGTGCCAGCAGCTTAGGAGGGGGAACTGGAAACACCATATATTTT. The full variable domain, in which reference TRBV11-2 and TRBJ1-3 provide the parts outside the CDR3, is EAGVAQSPRYKIIEKRQSVAFWCNPISGHATLYWYQQILGQGPKLLIQFQNNGVVDDSQLPKDRFSAERLKGVDSTLKIQPAKLEDSAVYLCASSLGGGTGNTIYFGEGSWLTVV.

This clone was picked up a small number of times. V usage is TRBV28 and J usage is TRBJ2-3, with TRBD1 identical over 10 bases. The germline CDR1 and CDR2 sequences are MDHEN and SYDVKM. The CDR3 spans 17 residues. With V trimmed by 6 bases and J by 0 bases, 9 bases remained unmatched. DNA of the CDR3: TGTGCCAGCAGGGGACAGGGGCCTCTACCTAGCACAGATACGCAGTATTTT. Translated, it gives CASRGQGPLPSTDTQYF.

The rearrangement links TRBV29-1 to TRBJ2-7, with TRBD2 matching over 7 bases. This CDR3 is built from 13 residues. Germline-derived CDR1 and CDR2 are SQVTM and ANQGSEA. V gave up 6 bases and J gave up 1 base; unmatched junction bases: 6. The CDR3 coding sequence is TGCAGCGTCGCTAGCGGCTATTCCTACGAGCAGTACTTC. Protein product: CSVASGYSYEQYF.

This chain's CDR3 is CSVGGQDLMNTEAFF. Written as DNA, the CDR3 is TGCAGCGTGGGGGGTCAGGACCTCATGAACACTGAAGCTTTCTTT. This chain uses TRBV29-1 with TRBJ1-1, with D maybe TRBD1 (5 bases). CDR1 is SQVTM and CDR2 is ANQGSEA in the germline V gene. The CDR3 totals 15 residues. The ends were cut back, 6 bases at V and 0 bases at J, with 17 bases in the middle.

This clone was observed a handful of times. V usage is TRBV7-9 and J usage is TRBJ1-1; 8 nucleotides align to TRBD1. The length of the CDR3 is 17 residues. Per germline, CDR1 SEHNR and CDR2 FQNEAQ (reference sequence). The ends lost 3 bases at V and 3 bases at J; junction bases unmatched: 12. Written as DNA, the CDR3 is TGTGCCAGCAGCTTCAGACAGGGGACTCTAGGGGACACTGAAGCTTTCTTT. Its protein product is CASSFRQGTLGDTEAFF.

The table lists this clone with a few counts. The chain couples TRBV29-1 to TRBJ2-1; D gene unclear. In germline, CDR1 is SQVTM, CDR2 ANQGSEA. The CDR3 has 10 residues. Between the trimmed V and J ends, which lost 8 bases and 10 bases, there was a span of 12 bases. The CDR3 reads CSSLGPEQFF. The CDR3 DNA sequence: TGCAGCTCTCTCGGACCCGAGCAGTTCTTC.

The CDR3 region has the DNA TGTGCCAGCAGAGCGGGACAGGGGCCTGCCAATGAGCAGTTCTTC. Protein: CASRAGQGPANEQFF. V is TRBV7-8 and J is TRBJ2-1; 10 bases are shared with TRBD1. J gave up 6 bases and V 6 bases, and 8 bases lay outside the gene matches. This CDR3 comprises 15 residues. CDR1 is SGHVS, CDR2 FQNEAQ, per germline.

This clone appeared a few times. This rearrangement joins TRBV28 to TRBJ1-2, with a tentative D call TRBD1 (5 bases). Looked up from germline, CDR1 is MDHEN and CDR2 is SYDVKM. Trimming took off 6 bases at V and 5 bases at J, with 13 bases between the two ends. The length of the CDR3 is 13 residues. CDR3 DNA sequence: TGTGCCAGCAGCATCGGGGCAACTTATGGCTACACCTTC. Its protein is CASSIGATYGYTF.

The rearrangement uses TRBV4-1 and TRBJ1-4; the match to TRBD1 covers 10 bases. The CDR3 covers 15 residues. Trimming at V came to 1 base and at J to 8 bases, leaving 4 bases not matched to a gene. Germline V gene data show CDR1 as MGHRA and CDR2 as YSYEKL. The CDR3 nucleotides read TGCGCCAGCAGCCAAGGGACAGGGGGAAACGAAAAACTGTTTTTT. Translated, it gives CASSQGTGGNEKLFF.